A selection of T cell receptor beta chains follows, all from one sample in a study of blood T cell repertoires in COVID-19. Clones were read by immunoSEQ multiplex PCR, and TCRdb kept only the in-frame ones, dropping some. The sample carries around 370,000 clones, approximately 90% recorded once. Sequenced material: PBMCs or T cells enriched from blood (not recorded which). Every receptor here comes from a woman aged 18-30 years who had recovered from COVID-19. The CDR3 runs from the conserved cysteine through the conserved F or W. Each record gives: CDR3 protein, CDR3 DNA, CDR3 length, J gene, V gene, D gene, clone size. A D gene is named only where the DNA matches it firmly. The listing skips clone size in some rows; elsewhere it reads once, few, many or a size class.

CASTLGVDSNQPQHF TGTGCCAGCACCTTAGGGGTCGATAGCAATCAGCCCCAGCATTTT 15 TRBJ1-5 TRBV28 NA NA
CASSPTSGFFTDTQYF TGTGCCAGCAGTCCGACTAGCGGGTTCTTCACAGATACGCAGTATTTT 16 TRBJ2-3 TRBV7-9 TRBD2 NA
CAPRREETQYF TGTGCCCCCAGGAGGGAAGAGACCCAGTACTTC 11 TRBJ2-5 TRBV6-5 NA NA
CATSRDRGSYEQYF TGTGCCACCTCCCGGGACAGGGGGTCTTACGAGCAGTACTTC 14 TRBJ2-7 TRBV15 TRBD1 NA
CASIVDRGGSYEQYF TGTGCCAGCATCGTAGACAGGGGCGGCTCCTACGAGCAGTACTTC 15 TRBJ2-7 TRBV21-1 NA many
CASSPNGRRSSYEQYF TGTGCCAGCTCACCAAATGGTAGAAGGAGCTCCTACGAGCAGTACTTC 16 TRBJ2-7 TRBV18 NA few
CSVTGTGFDQPQHF TGCAGCGTCACCGGGACAGGCTTCGATCAGCCCCAGCATTTT 14 TRBJ1-5 TRBV29-1 TRBD1 few
CASSPGFYSNQPQHF TGTGCCAGCAGCCCAGGCTTTTATAGCAATCAGCCCCAGCATTTT 15 TRBJ1-5 TRBV11-3 NA once
CASSLGGLSEAFF TGTGCCAGCAGCTTGGGGGGATTGAGTGAAGCTTTCTTT 13 TRBJ1-1 TRBV7-9 NA NA
CASSYGCMRGVRETQYF TGTGCCAGCAGTTACGGGTGTATGCGGGGAGTCCGAGAGACCCAGTACTTC 17 TRBJ2-5 TRBV6-8 NA NA
CASSLDLAGNTEAFF TGTGCCAGCAGCTTAGATCTGGCAGGAAACACTGAAGCTTTCTTT 15 TRBJ1-1 TRBV11-2 NA NA
CASSLYGRGNTEAFF TGTGCCAGCAGTTTATATGGAAGGGGGAACACTGAAGCTTTCTTT 15 TRBJ1-1 TRBV27 NA NA
CASSREGGTQHF TGTGCCAGCAGCAGGGAGGGAGGCACCCAGCATTTT 12 TRBJ1-5 TRBV6-5 NA NA
CASIPGVEDYGYTF TGTGCCAGCATCCCGGGGGTGGAGGACTATGGCTACACCTTC 14 TRBJ1-2 TRBV6-6 NA NA
CASSYSTGDTQYF TGTGCCAGCAGTTATTCAACAGGGGATACGCAGTATTTT 13 TRBJ2-3 TRBV6-5 NA NA
CSLAEGPTEAFF TGCAGCCTCGCGGAGGGTCCCACTGAAGCTTTCTTT 12 TRBJ1-1 TRBV29-1 NA NA
CASSQGQGNQPQHF TGTGCCAGCAGCCAAGGACAGGGCAATCAGCCCCAGCATTTT 14 TRBJ1-5 TRBV4-2 NA NA
CAATSGHEQYF TGTGCCGCAACTAGCGGTCACGAGCAGTACTTC 11 TRBJ2-7 TRBV10-3 TRBD2 NA
CASSGDSVMNTEAFF TGTGCCAGCAGTGGAGACAGCGTAATGAACACTGAAGCTTTCTTT 15 TRBJ1-1 TRBV28 NA NA
CASIRLAGSTGELFF TGTGCCAGCATAAGACTAGCGGGGAGCACCGGGGAGCTGTTTTTT 15 TRBJ2-2 TRBV27 TRBD2 NA
CASSLDRVGNSPLHF TGCGCCAGCAGCTTGGACAGGGTCGGGAATTCACCCCTCCACTTT 15 TRBJ1-6 TRBV5-1 NA NA
CASSIGTGEFYEQYF TGTGCCAGTAGTATAGGGACAGGGGAATTCTACGAGCAGTACTTC 15 TRBJ2-7 TRBV19 TRBD1 NA